These T cell receptor beta chains were read from a single sample in a study of blood T cell repertoires in COVID-19. Here immunoSEQ multiplex PCR was the method, and the copy in TCRdb shows in-frame clones only, minus some. Of tens of thousands of clones in the sample, roughly four fifths were seen once. The sample consisted of peripheral blood. Every receptor here comes from a middle-aged man with active or convalescent COVID-19. Both conserved end residues are part of each CDR3. The order of the fields is CDR3 length, clone size, V gene, J gene, D gene, CDR3 DNA, CDR3 protein. The D gene is left open where the match is weak. The size entry is marked missing in some rows and otherwise reads once, few, many or a size class.

>15|NA|TRBV28|TRBJ2-5|NA
TGTGCCAGCAGTTTAAGCGCAGGGGCTGGGGAGACCCAGTACTTC
CASSLSAGAGETQYF
>15|NA|TRBV5-1|TRBJ2-7|NA
TGCGCCAGCAGCTTTTTGCCCGGGGGTGAGTACGAGCAGTACTTC
CASSFLPGGEYEQYF
>14|NA|TRBV25-1|TRBJ1-2|TRBD1
TGTGCCAGCAGTCCGTCGACAGGGAATTATGGCTACACCTTC
CASSPSTGNYGYTF
>15|NA|TRBV5-1|TRBJ2-7|NA
TGCGCCAGCAGCGATGGACCAGGGTCCTCCTACGAGCAGTACTTC
CASSDGPGSSYEQYF
>13|NA|TRBV29-1|TRBJ1-1|TRBD1
TGCAGCGTCGGAGCGCTTACAGGGGGGGAAGCTTTCTTT
CSVGALTGGEAFF
>15|NA|TRBV3-1/TRBV3-2|TRBJ2-1|TRBD2
TGTGCCAGCAGGGGCCCAGCGGGGGCGTCGCTTGAGCAGTTCTTC
CASRGPAGASLEQFF
>11|few|TRBV6-2/TRBV6-3|TRBJ2-7|NA
TGTGCCAGCAGCCAGAGTTACGAGCAGTACTTC
CASSQSYEQYF
>15|NA|TRBV27|TRBJ2-3|NA
TGTGCCAGCAGTTTACAGGGGAGCGGCACAGATACGCAGTATTTT
CASSLQGSGTDTQYF
>16|NA|TRBV28|TRBJ2-5|TRBD1
TGTGCCAGCAGTTGGGGAGCGGGACAGGGGGCAGGGACCCAGTACTTC
CASSWGAGQGAGTQYF
>14|NA|TRBV6-5|TRBJ1-1|TRBD1
TGTGCCAGCAGTACAGGGGGCGCCTACACTGAAGCTTTCTTT
CASSTGGAYTEAFF
>12|NA|TRBV19|TRBJ1-4|NA
TGTGCCAGTAGTTTAACAGATGAAAAACTGTTTTTT
CASSLTDEKLFF
>16|NA|TRBV4-3|TRBJ2-3|TRBD2
TGCGCCAGCAGCCAGGGAGCGGGGGTATTAACAGATACGCAGTATTTT
CASSQGAGVLTDTQYF
>16|NA|TRBV5-1|TRBJ2-1|TRBD2
TGCGCCAGCAGCTTGAATACGGGGGGAACCTACAATGAGCAGTTCTTC
CASSLNTGGTYNEQFF